The rows below give T cell receptor beta chains drawn from one sample of a study of blood T cell repertoires in COVID-19. Sequencing used immunoSEQ multiplex PCR; TCRdb keeps in-frame clones, though not all of them. Of a few hundred thousand clones in the sample, roughly 79% were seen once. Sequencing used PBMCs or T cells enriched from blood (not recorded which). Source of these receptors: a man aged 40-49 years who had recovered from COVID-19. Each CDR3 is given with its conserved first and last residue. The D gene is left open where the match is weak. Only part of the rows carry a size: once, few, many, or a class if the clone is expanded.

.	.	TRBV5-1	TRBJ2-2	CASSGLPINTGELFF	TGCGCCAGCTCAGGACTACCCATAAACACCGGGGAGCTGTTTTTT
once	.	TRBV3-1/TRBV3-2	TRBJ1-4	CASSWGRESEKLFF	TGTGCCAGTTCCTGGGGCCGTGAAAGCGAAAAACTGTTTTTT
.	TRBD2	TRBV6-6	TRBJ2-7	CASSQPGLAVPYEQYF	TGTGCCAGCAGCCAGCCGGGACTAGCGGTGCCCTACGAGCAGTACTTC
.	TRBD2	TRBV3-1/TRBV3-2	TRBJ2-1	CASSHTGGRANEQFF	TGTGCCAGCAGCCACACGGGCGGGAGAGCCAATGAGCAGTTCTTC
.	TRBD1	TRBV5-1	TRBJ2-1	CASSSGTANNEQFF	TGCGCCAGCAGCTCCGGGACAGCAAACAATGAGCAGTTCTTC
.	TRBD2	TRBV7-2	TRBJ2-7	CASSLVAGGLYEQYF	TGTGCCAGCAGCTTAGTAGCGGGGGGTCTCTACGAGCAGTACTTC
.	TRBD1	TRBV3-1/TRBV3-2	TRBJ2-6	CASSQRDRRLSGANVLTF	TGTGCCAGCAGCCAACGGGACAGACGCCTCTCTGGGGCCAACGTCCTGACTTTC
.	.	TRBV2	TRBJ2-7	CASVARYEQYF	TGTGCCAGCGTGGCTCGCTACGAGCAGTACTTC
.	.	TRBV5-6	TRBJ1-2	CASSLKESNYGYTF	TGTGCCAGCAGCTTAAAGGAGTCGAACTATGGCTACACCTTC
.	.	TRBV18	TRBJ2-7	CASSPPGSSYEQYF	TGTGCCAGCTCACCCCCCGGGAGCTCCTACGAGCAGTACTTC
.	.	TRBV5-5	TRBJ2-5	CASTLLTAVETQYF	TGTGCCAGCACCCTCCTGACAGCTGTGGAGACCCAGTACTTC
.	TRBD2	TRBV7-2	TRBJ2-3	CASSLAGLATGDTQYF	TGTGCCAGCAGCTTAGCGGGACTAGCAACGGGAGATACGCAGTATTTT
few	TRBD1	TRBV29-1	TRBJ1-1	CSARQGFTEAFF	TGCAGCGCACGACAGGGATTCACTGAAGCTTTCTTT
.	.	TRBV28	TRBJ1-1	CASSNSQRSEAFF	TGTGCCAGCAGCAATTCTCAGCGGAGTGAAGCTTTCTTT
.	TRBD2	TRBV3-1/TRBV3-2	TRBJ2-1	CASSPGLAGASYNEQFF	TGTGCCAGCAGCCCGGGACTAGCGGGGGCCTCCTACAATGAGCAGTTCTTC
once	TRBD1	TRBV7-3	TRBJ1-1	CASSPGQGTEAFF	TGTGCCAGTTCTCCGGGACAGGGGACTGAAGCTTTCTTT
few	.	TRBV18	TRBJ2-5	CASSQYTVQETQYF	TGTGCCAGCTCACAGTATACAGTCCAAGAGACCCAGTACTTC
.	.	TRBV27	TRBJ1-5	CASSVDSYSNQPQHF	TGTGCCAGCAGTGTCGACAGTTATAGCAATCAGCCCCAGCATTTT
.	.	TRBV7-2	TRBJ2-5	CASSGGIYQETQYF	TGTGCCAGCAGCGGGGGGATTTACCAAGAGACCCAGTACTTC
.	.	TRBV19	TRBJ1-3	CASSIVGVSGNTIYF	TGTGCCAGTAGTATAGTCGGGGTCTCTGGAAACACCATATATTTT
.	TRBD1	TRBV5-4	TRBJ1-6	CASSPRTGGSNSPLHF	TGTGCCAGCAGCCCGAGAACAGGGGGAAGTAATTCACCCCTCCACTTT
once	.	TRBV2	TRBJ1-5	CASSDDQPQHF	TGTGCCAGCAGTGACGATCAGCCCCAGCATTTT
.	TRBD2	TRBV28	TRBJ2-1	CASSRSGGRRNEQFF	TGTGCCAGCAGCCGCAGCGGGGGAAGGCGCAATGAGCAGTTCTTC
few	TRBD1	TRBV2	TRBJ1-3	CASSGPGTEATENTIYF	TGTGCCAGCAGTGGCCCCGGGACAGAGGCGACGGAAAACACCATATATTTT
.	.	TRBV5-6	TRBJ1-6	CASSSGNSPLHF	TGTGCCAGCAGCTCGGGAAATTCACCCCTCCACTTT
.	TRBD2	TRBV9	TRBJ2-1	CASSVLAGVVNEQFF	TGTGCCAGCAGCGTACTAGCGGGAGTGGTCAATGAGCAGTTCTTC
.	.	TRBV13	TRBJ2-7	CASSAEGYEQYF	TGTGCCAGCAGCGCTGAGGGCTACGAGCAGTACTTC
.	.	TRBV5-1	TRBJ2-3	CASSSGYSTDTQYF	TGCGCCAGCAGTTCCGGTTATAGCACAGATACGCAGTATTTT